These 14 T cell receptor beta chains were all obtained from the same sample, sequenced in a study of T cells in Graves' hyperthyroidism and ophthalmopathy. What was amplified from RNA transcripts were TCR beta CDR3 regions. HTBI primers were used for first-round RT-PCR of the TCR CDR3. MiXCR, applied by TCRdb to the multiplex PCR reads, yields one record per CDR3 protein. The sample yields under 750,000 distinct CDR3 sequences, approximately 18% seen once. Sequencing was carried out using blood. The receptors shown here come from a woman between 45 and 60 years old with Graves' hyperthyroidism that later progressed to Graves' ophthalmopathy.

This chain connects TRBV27 to TRBJ2-1; no clear D gene. The germline gives CDR1 MNHEY, CDR2 SMNVEV (reference sequence). This CDR3 contains 14 residues. V lost 4 bases and J lost 10, with 17 bases in between. The CDR3 reads CASSSGGRIREQFF. DNA for the CDR3: TGTGCCAGCAGTTCTGGTGGGCGTATCAGGGAGCAGTTCTTC.

The V gene is TRBV7-3, the J gene TRBJ2-5; TRBD2 matches 8 bases. Germline V gene sequence: CDR1 SGHTA, CDR2 FQGTGA. V trimming: 4 bases; J trimming: 5 bases; junction bases outside the gene matches: 3. CDR3 size: 13 residues. CDR3 loop: CASSSGGPETQYF. The CDR3 DNA reads as TGTGCCAGCAGCTCGGGGGGGCCTGAGACCCAGTACTTC.

The genes are TRBV24-1 and TRBJ1-5, with D hard to call. V was pared by 3 bases and J by 7 bases, with 6 bases between. The CDR3 is made up of 12 amino acids. Germline V gene data show CDR1 as KGHDR and CDR2 as SFDVKD. CDR3 nucleotide sequence: TGTGCCACCAGTGATACCGGGCAGCCCCAGCATTTT. Amino acids: CATSDTGQPQHF.

Comments on this clonotype: A junction boundary mismatches the germline segment, possibly from a read error. V usage is TRBV20-1 and J usage is TRBJ1-1; D is uncertain. This CDR3 spans 13 amino acids. CDR1 is DFQATT, CDR2 SNEGSKA, per germline (reference sequence). The CDR3 loop is CSAGGRVNTEALF. DNA of the CDR3: TGCAGTGCTGGAGGACGGGTGAACACTGAAGCTCTCTTT.

This clonotype has just a few counts. This chain links TRBV19 with TRBJ2-7; the D is unclear. Trimming cost V 3 bases and J 7 bases, with 16 bases left between them. The CDR3 extends over 14 amino acids. CDR1 and CDR2 from the germline V gene are LNHDA and SQIVND (reference sequence). The CDR3 spells CASSIHSRAWEQYF. CDR3 nucleotide sequence: TGTGCCAGTAGTATCCACAGCCGCGCCTGGGAGCAGTACTTC. The full variable domain, completed using reference TRBV19 and TRBJ2-7, is DGGITQSPKYLFRKEGQNVTLSCEQNLNHDAMYWYRQDPGQGLRLIYYSQIVNDFQKGDIAEGYSVSREKKESFPLTVTSAQKNPTAFYLCASSIHSRAWEQYFGPGTRLTVT.

In its sample, this clonotype was seen a few times. The chain links TRBV5-1 to TRBJ2-2; maybe TRBD2 (7 bases). CDR1 and CDR2 (germline): SGHRS, YFSETQ. There are 19 residues in the CDR3. Trimming removed 7 bases at V and 6 bases at J, with 31 bases between. The CDR3 protein is CASADNRGGPHKLSGELFF. In DNA, the CDR3 is TGCGCCAGCGCAGATAATAGGGGGGGCCCCCATAAGCTCTCCGGGGAGCTGTTTTTT.

The chain combines TRBV6-2 or TRBV6-3 with TRBJ1-1; 8 bases map to TRBD1. The CDR3 is made up of 14 amino acids. The J segment lost 4 bases and the V segment lost 3 bases, leaving 4 bases of the junction unmatched. CDR1 MNHEY and CDR2 SVGEGT come from the germline V gene. The DNA for the CDR3 is TGTGCCAGCAGTTATCAGGGGGCGGGCACTGAAGCTTTCTTT. Protein sequence: CASSYQGAGTEAFF.

In this sample, this clonotype turned up a few times. V gene TRBV27 combines with J gene TRBJ2-2; D possibly uses TRBD1 or TRBD2 (8 bases each). Germline assignment: CDR1 MNHEY and CDR2 SMNVEV (reference sequence). V lost 3 bases to trimming and J lost 4 bases, with 27 bases between them. This CDR3 has 20 amino acids. The CDR3, as DNA: TGTGCCAGCAGTTTCCGCGGGGGGCCAGGGGGCGAGTGGAGCACCGGGGAGCTGTTTTTT. It codes for CASSFRGGPGGEWSTGELFF.

V gene TRBV29-1 combines with J gene TRBJ1-2; 8 nucleotides line up with TRBD1. CDR3 length: 12 amino acids. Germline V gives CDR1 SQVTM, CDR2 ANQGSEA. The V segment lost 6 bases and the J segment 7 bases; nucleotides outside the gene matches: 7. CDR3 region: CSVAGQGLGYTF. In DNA, the CDR3 is TGCAGCGTAGCCGGACAGGGCCTTGGCTACACCTTC.

This clonotype showed up just a few times. The chain carries TRBV6-1 and TRBJ2-3; 11 bases align to TRBD2. Germline CDR1 is MNHNS and CDR2 is SASEGT. The CDR3 loop spans 15 amino acids. V gave up 5 bases and J gave up 4 bases; unmatched junction bases: 5. CDR3 nucleotides: TGTGCCAGCAGTTCGACTAGCGGGGCCCCAGATACGCAGTATTTT. This encodes CASSSTSGAPDTQYF.

This clonotype was picked up many times. V gene TRBV20-1 combines with J gene TRBJ2-5; D uncertain. This CDR3 has 12 residues. Germline CDR1 is DFQATT and CDR2 is SNEGSKA (reference sequence). Trimming removed 4 bases at V and 3 bases at J, with 9 bases between. The CDR3 loop is CSANGQKETQYF. CDR3 sequence (DNA): TGCAGTGCTAACGGTCAGAAAGAGACCCAGTACTTC.

This clonotype has ten or more counts. The V call is TRBV2, the J call TRBJ2-7; TRBD1 agrees at 10 bases. J was trimmed by 0 bases and V by 7 bases; bases with no gene match: 3. CDR1 SNHLY and CDR2 FYNNEI come from the germline V gene. This CDR3 has 14 residues. The CDR3 here is CASMDRGSSYEQYF. CDR3 sequence (DNA): TGTGCCAGCATGGACAGGGGGAGCTCCTACGAGCAGTACTTC.

The CDR3 reads CASSVAHGTGELFF. CDR3 DNA: TGTGCCAGCAGCGTAGCCCACGGTACCGGGGAGCTGTTTTTT. The rearrangement links TRBV9 to TRBJ2-2; D remains ambiguous. The CDR3 length is 14 residues. Germline V gene sequence: CDR1 SGDLS, CDR2 YYNGEE. V lost 0 bases, J lost 5 bases, and 8 bases lay in between. Combining the CDR3 with reference TRBV9 and TRBJ2-2 gives the whole variable domain DSGVTQTPKHLITATGQRVTLRCSPRSGDLSVYWYQQSLDQGLQFLIQYYNGEERAKGNILERFSAQQFPDLHSELNLSSLELGDSALYFCASSVAHGTGELFFGEGSRLTVL.

This clonotype was observed at least ten times. This chain connects TRBV11-2 to TRBJ2-7; TRBD2 is a possible D gene (6 bases). Germline loops: CDR1 SGHAT, CDR2 FQNNGV. CDR3 length equals 16 residues. V was pared by 0 bases and J by 0 bases, with 12 bases between. CDR3 residues: CASSLEGGVSSYEQYF. CDR3 DNA sequence: TGTGCCAGCAGCTTAGAAGGAGGGGTCAGCTCCTACGAGCAGTACTTC.